The rows below give T cell receptor beta chains drawn from one sample of a study of human T cells and chemical hapten exposure. One entry per CDR3 protein, called by TCRdb with MiXCR from the RACE reads. The sample holds about 85,000 distinct CDR3 sequences, about 9% seen once. The specimen was whole blood, collected in connection with sensitization to the hapten diphenylcyclopropenone (DPC). These receptors originate from a man aged 35-49 years with alopecia areata. Some clones in this sample may be carry-over from other donors' samples. Each CDR3 is given with its conserved first and last residue. Each record gives: D gene, J gene, clone size, V gene, CDR3 protein, CDR3 DNA. D genes are given only for firm matches. Clone size is given for some rows only: seen once, a few or many times, or a class if the clone is expanded.

>TRBD2|TRBJ2-5|few|TRBV19
CASSLTSMETQYF
TGTGCCAGTAGTTTGACTAGCATGGAGACCCAGTACTTC
>.|TRBJ1-6|few|TRBV28
CASTRQGTYNSPLHF
TGTGCCAGCACCCGGCAGGGGACCTATAATTCACCCCTCCACTTT
>TRBD1|TRBJ2-5|many|TRBV5-1
CASSPSQGAEETQYF
TGCGCCAGCAGCCCGTCGCAGGGGGCGGAAGAGACCCAGTACTTC
>.|TRBJ2-1|few|TRBV10-3
CAISESYTQFF
TGTGCCATCAGTGAGTCCTATACGCAGTTCTTC
>.|TRBJ2-1|many|TRBV7-9
CASSLGADGAPSHNEQFF
TGTGCCAGCAGCTTAGGGGCCGACGGGGCCCCGTCCCACAATGAGCAGTTCTTC
>.|TRBJ2-2|.|TRBV19
CASRLGANTGELFF
TGTGCCAGTAGACTCGGGGCGAACACCGGGGAGCTGTTTTTT
>TRBD2|TRBJ2-3|few|TRBV7-9
CASSPTPGLATDTQYF
TGTGCCAGCAGCCCCACCCCGGGACTAGCTACAGATACGCAGTATTTT
>TRBD2|TRBJ2-7|few|TRBV6-6
CASSWRGSVSYEQYF
TGTGCCAGCAGTTGGCGGGGGAGTGTTTCCTACGAGCAGTACTTC
>.|TRBJ1-5|many|TRBV29-1
CSVEEGFNQPQHF
TGCAGCGTTGAAGAGGGGTTTAATCAGCCCCAGCATTTT
>TRBD1|TRBJ2-5|.|TRBV6-2/TRBV6-3
CASSRTGTGGKTQYF
TGTGCCAGCAGTCGAACCGGGACAGGGGGCAAGACCCAGTACTTC
>TRBD2|TRBJ2-7|.|TRBV27
CASSFSGRGGNEQYF
TGTGCCAGCAGTTTTAGCGGGAGGGGGGGCAACGAGCAGTACTTC
>.|TRBJ2-7|many|TRBV28
CASSLDYEQYF
TGTGCCAGCAGTTTGGACTACGAGCAGTACTTC
>TRBD2|TRBJ2-1|.|TRBV12-3/TRBV12-4
CASSFPLAASYNEQFF
TGTGCCAGCAGCTTCCCCCTAGCGGCCTCCTACAATGAGCAGTTCTTC
>TRBD1|TRBJ2-3|.|TRBV6-2/TRBV6-3
CASSVQGAAQYF
TGTGCCAGCAGTGTACAGGGGGCGGCGCAGTATTTT